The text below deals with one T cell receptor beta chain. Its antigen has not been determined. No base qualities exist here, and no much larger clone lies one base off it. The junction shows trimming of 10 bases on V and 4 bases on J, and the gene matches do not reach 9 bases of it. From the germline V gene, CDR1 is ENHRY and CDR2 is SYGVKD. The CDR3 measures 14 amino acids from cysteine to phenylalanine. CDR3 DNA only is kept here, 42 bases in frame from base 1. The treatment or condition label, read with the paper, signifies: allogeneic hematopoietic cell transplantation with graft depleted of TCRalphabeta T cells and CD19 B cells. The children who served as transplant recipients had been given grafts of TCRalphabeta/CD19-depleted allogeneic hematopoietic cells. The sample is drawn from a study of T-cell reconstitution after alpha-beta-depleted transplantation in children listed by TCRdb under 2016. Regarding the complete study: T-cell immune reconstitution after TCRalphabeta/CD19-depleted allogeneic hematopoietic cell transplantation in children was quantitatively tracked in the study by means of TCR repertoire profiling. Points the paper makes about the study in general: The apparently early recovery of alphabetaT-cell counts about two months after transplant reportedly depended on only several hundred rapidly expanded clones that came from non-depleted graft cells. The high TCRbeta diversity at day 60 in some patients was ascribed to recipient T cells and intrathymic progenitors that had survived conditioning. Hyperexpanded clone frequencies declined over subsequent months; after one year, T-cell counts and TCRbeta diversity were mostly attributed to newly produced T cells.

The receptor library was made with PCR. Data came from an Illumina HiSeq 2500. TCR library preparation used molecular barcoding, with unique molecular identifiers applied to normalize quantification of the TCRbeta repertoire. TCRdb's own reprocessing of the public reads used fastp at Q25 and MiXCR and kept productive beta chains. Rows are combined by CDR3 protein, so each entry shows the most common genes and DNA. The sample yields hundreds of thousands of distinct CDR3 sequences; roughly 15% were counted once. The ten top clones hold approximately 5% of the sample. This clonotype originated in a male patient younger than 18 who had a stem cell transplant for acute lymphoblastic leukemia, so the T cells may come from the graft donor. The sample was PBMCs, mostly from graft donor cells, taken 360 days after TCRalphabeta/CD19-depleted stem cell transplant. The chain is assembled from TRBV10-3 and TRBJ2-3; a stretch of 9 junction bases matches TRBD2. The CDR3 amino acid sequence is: CATMLAGVADTQYF. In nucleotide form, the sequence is TGTGCCACCATGTTAGCGGGAGTAGCAGATACGCAGTATTTT.